This T cell receptor beta chain was identified during a study of graft-versus-host responses after intestinal transplantation (dated by TCRdb to the early 2020s). Context from the whole study: The transplants that recipients got were multivisceral, liver-intestinal, or isolated intestinal. All recipients received anti-thymocyte globulin induction followed by maintenance tacrolimus and steroids for 3 to 4 years. A peak of at least 4% donor T cells among recipient peripheral blood mononuclear cells was the definition used for donor T cell macrochimerism. Instead of going to the commercial service, samples from a few later patients were sequenced in-house on an Illumina MiSeq and processed with MiXCR. After intestinal transplantation, graft-versus-host and host-versus-graft alloreactive T cell clones in the graft, circulation and bone marrow were tracked using bulk TCR-beta CDR3 sequencing. The cohort enrolled about two dozen intestinal transplant recipients, one of whom was a retransplant, and a few patients without pretransplant specimens were excluded. To identify alloreactive clones, pre-transplant mixed lymphocyte reaction products were sequenced and then compared with unstimulated pre-transplant donor and recipient T cells.

In regard to this clone: No cognate antigen has been identified for it. Base quality data are lacking; no much larger clone is found one base away.

The investigation overall reported the following: In patients with donor T cell macrochimerism, the allografts had high GvH to HvG T cell clonal ratios. GvH clones were found in recipient bone marrow, and some of the GvH clones appeared earlier in ileal mucosa or blood, which is consistent with an intestinal mucosal origin. The relatively low number and heterogeneity of intestinal transplant patients limited the conclusions. Early after transplant, peak levels of circulating GvH clones were found to be associated with declines in HvG clones.

Library preparation was by the immunoSEQ multiplex PCR assay. High-throughput TCR-beta CDR3 sequencing of genomic DNA from most patients was performed by Adaptive Biotechnologies. As for how the authors treated the data: Adaptive's ImmunoSEQ software was the source of the TCR sequencing data for about 20 patients, while a few other patients were processed with MiXCR and VDJtools. Because the origin of CDR3 nucleotide sequences shared between donor and recipient could not be assigned, those sequences were removed. Alloreactive clones required at least 2-fold expansion over unstimulated cells and minimum CFSE-low frequency of 0.002% (template counts) or 0.001% (read counts). Clones were considered mappable if detected in sequenced pre-transplant spleen, lymph node, or MLR CFSE-low populations of the donor or recipient. Cumulative frequency of alloreactive clones was calculated as a percentage of all sequences weighted by copy number. In its TCRdb copy, this immuneACCESS table keeps in-frame sequences only and misses some clones. Where compared with another copy, unresolved V genes explain less than half of these, and the others have no known cause. From that table come the V and J calls and clone size; the DNA was used to work out D and trimming. The sample has about 23,000 clones on record, roughly 90% of them singletons. The top ten clonotypes cover less than 2% of the sample.

Blood samples were collected up to 4 times in the first month after transplant and then at least monthly when available. The cysteine opens and the phenylalanine closes a CDR3 of 12 amino acids. The CDR3 DNA has 36 bases and is translated from base 1. CDR1 MNHEY and CDR2 SVGAGI were looked up in the germline V gene. Trimming takes 6 bases from V and 1 base from J, and the germline ends sit 7 bases apart. Material: PBMCs, obtained almost 40 days after intestinal transplant. The source is a human patient who received an intestinal transplant, so some T cells may come from the graft donor. Recombination connected TRBV6-5 to TRBJ2-7; the D gene remains uncertain. The CDR3 sequence is CASRAGSYEQYF. At the DNA level, the sequence is TGTGCCAGCAGGGCAGGTTCCTACGAGCAGTACTTC.